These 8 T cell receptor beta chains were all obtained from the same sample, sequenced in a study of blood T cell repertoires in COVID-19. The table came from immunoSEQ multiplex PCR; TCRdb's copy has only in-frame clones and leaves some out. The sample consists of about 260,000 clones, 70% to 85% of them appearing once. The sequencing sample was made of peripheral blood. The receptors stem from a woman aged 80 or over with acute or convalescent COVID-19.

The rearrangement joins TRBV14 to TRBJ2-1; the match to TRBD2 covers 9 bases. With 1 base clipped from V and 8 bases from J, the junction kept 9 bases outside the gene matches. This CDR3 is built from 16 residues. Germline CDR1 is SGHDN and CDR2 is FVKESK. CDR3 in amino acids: CASSQGAGGPWYEQFF. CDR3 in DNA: TGTGCCAGCAGCCAAGGGGCGGGAGGGCCTTGGTATGAGCAGTTCTTC.

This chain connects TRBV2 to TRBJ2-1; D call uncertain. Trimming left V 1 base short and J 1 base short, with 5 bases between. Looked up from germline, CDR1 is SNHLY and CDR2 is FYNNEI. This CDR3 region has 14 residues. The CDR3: CASSEGTSYNEQFF. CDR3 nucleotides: TGTGCCAGCAGTGAAGGAACTTCCTACAATGAGCAGTTCTTC.

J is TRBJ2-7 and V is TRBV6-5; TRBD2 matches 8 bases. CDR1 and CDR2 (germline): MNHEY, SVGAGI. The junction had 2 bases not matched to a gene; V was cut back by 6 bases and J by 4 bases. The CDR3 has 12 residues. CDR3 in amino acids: CASRTGGYEQYF. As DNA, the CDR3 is TGTGCCAGCAGGACGGGAGGGTACGAGCAGTACTTC.

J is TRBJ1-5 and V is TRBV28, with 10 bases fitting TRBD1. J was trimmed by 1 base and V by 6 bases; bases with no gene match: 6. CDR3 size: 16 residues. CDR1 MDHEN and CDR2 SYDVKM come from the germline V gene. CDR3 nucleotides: TGTGCCAGCAGGCCCCCGGGACAGGGGAGCAATCAGCCCCAGCATTTT. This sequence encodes CASRPPGQGSNQPQHF.

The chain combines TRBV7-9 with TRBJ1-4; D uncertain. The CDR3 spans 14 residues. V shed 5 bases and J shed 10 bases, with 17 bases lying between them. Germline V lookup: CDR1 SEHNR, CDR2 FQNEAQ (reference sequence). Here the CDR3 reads CASSHGRVSRKLFF. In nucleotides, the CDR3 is TGTGCCAGCAGCCACGGGAGGGTAAGTCGAAAACTGTTTTTT.

In DNA, the CDR3 is TGTGCCAGCAGCTTATTAAGGGAGGACTATGGCTACACCTTC. It is translated as CASSLLREDYGYTF. This chain links TRBV7-8 with TRBJ1-2; D gene uncertain. Germline CDR1 and CDR2: SGHVS and FQNEAQ. Trimming took off 2 bases at V and 3 bases at J, with 10 bases between the two ends. The CDR3 is 14 amino acids.

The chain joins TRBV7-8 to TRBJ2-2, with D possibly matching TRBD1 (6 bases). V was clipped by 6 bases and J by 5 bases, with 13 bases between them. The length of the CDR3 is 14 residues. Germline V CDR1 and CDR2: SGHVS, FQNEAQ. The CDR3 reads CASSSGAGTGELFF. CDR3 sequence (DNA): TGTGCCAGCAGTTCAGGGGCTGGAACCGGGGAGCTGTTTTTT.

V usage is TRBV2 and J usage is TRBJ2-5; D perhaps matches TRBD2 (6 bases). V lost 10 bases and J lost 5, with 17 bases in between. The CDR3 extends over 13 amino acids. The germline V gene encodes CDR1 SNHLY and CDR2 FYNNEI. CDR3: CATRTTLLETQYF. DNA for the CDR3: TGTGCCACCAGGACTACCTTACTGGAGACCCAGTACTTC. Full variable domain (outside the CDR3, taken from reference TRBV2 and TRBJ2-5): EPEVTQTPSHQVTQMGQEVILRCVPISNHLYFYWYRQILGQKVEFLVSFYNNEISEKSEIFDDQFSVERPDGSNFTLKIRSTKLEDSAMYFCATRTTLLETQYFGPGTRLLVL.